This TCR beta chain came from a study of T cell repertoires in cytomegalovirus infection. Whole-study results and caveats: The ex vivo response showed dominance by HLA-C-restricted CMV-specific TCR beta clonotypes.

Germline V CDR1 and CDR2: SGHDN, FVKESK. CDR3 length: 16 residues. V lost 0 bases to trimming and J lost 10 bases, with 21 bases between them. As concerns this clonotype: The antigen is undetermined. Since the CDR3 does not end with the conserved phenylalanine or tryptophan, this likely comes from a read error.

One entry per CDR3 protein, called by TCRdb with MiXCR from the reads. The table has some 940,000 distinct CDR3 sequences, around 30% seen once; the top ten hold 11% to 15%. The specimen was cultured CD8+ T cells from PBMCs, collected from culture after CMV antigen stimulation. The gene calls are TRBV14 and TRBJ1-2; the D is unclear. The clonotype comes from a human donor in good health (CMV status not recorded). Some clones in this sample may be carry-over from other donors' samples. DNA of the CDR3: TGTGCCAGCAGCCAAGAGTCTTATTCGAGCGGCGGGGACTACACCATC. Translation gives CASSQESYSSGGDYTI.